The 5 T cell receptor beta chains given below trace back to one sample, sequenced in a study of T cells after yellow fever vaccination. TCRdb passed the 5' RACE reads through MiXCR, listing each CDR3 protein once. This sample has a few hundred thousand distinct CDR3 sequences; approximately 10% occur once, and the top ten carry about 3%. The specimen comprised CD4+ T cells sorted from PBMCs, sampled 5 days after the yellow fever booster vaccination. These TCRs come from a young man who received the YFV17D yellow fever vaccine.

This clonotype was observed at least ten times. The V gene is TRBV7-2, the J gene TRBJ2-1; the D gene is possibly TRBD1 (5 bases). V shed 5 bases and J shed 3 bases, with 8 bases lying between them. Germline V gene data show CDR1 as SGHTA and CDR2 as FQGNSA. This CDR3 has 13 residues. In DNA form, the CDR3 reads TGTGCCAGCAGCAAAGACAGCTACAATGAGCAGTTCTTC. Its translation is CASSKDSYNEQFF. The complete variable domain, with remaining parts taken from reference TRBV7-2 and TRBJ2-1, reads GAGVSQSPSNKVTEKGKDVELRCDPISGHTALYWYRQSLGQGLEFLIYFQGNSAPDKSGLPSDRFSAERTGGSVSTLTIQRTQQEDSAVYLCASSKDSYNEQFFGPGTRLTVL.

This clonotype was seen a few times. The chain has TRBV4-2 and TRBJ2-5, with D possibly TRBD1 on 6 matching bases. Germline values: CDR1 LGHNA, CDR2 YNFKEQ. There are 14 residues in the CDR3. V gave up 0 bases and J gave up 5 bases, with 10 bases separating them. CDR3 sequence reads: CASSQESRGETQYF. The CDR3 nucleotides are TGTGCCAGCAGCCAAGAGAGCAGGGGTGAGACCCAGTACTTC.

V is TRBV6-2 or TRBV6-3 and J is TRBJ2-3; D remains ambiguous. The germline V gene has CDR1 MNHEY and CDR2 SVGEGT. The length of the CDR3 is 16 residues. V lost 10 bases and J 2 bases, leaving 22 bases between the germline ends. The CDR3, as DNA: TGTGCCATCAGAAGGTCCGAGTCCGCCGCCACAGATACGCAGTATTTT. Translated, it gives CAIRRSESAATDTQYF.

There are many counts of this clonotype. The chain links TRBV7-2 to TRBJ2-4; D unresolved. Germline CDR1 SGHTA, CDR2 FQGNSA. This CDR3 has 17 amino acids. V dropped 5 bases and J dropped 0 bases, with 17 bases sitting between them. DNA of the CDR3: TGTGCCAGCAGCCTACGGCAGTCGGGTGTAGCCAAAAACATTCAGTACTTC. This gives the protein CASSLRQSGVAKNIQYF.

This clonotype was counted between two and nine times. The CDR3 here is CASRPTAGGRKTQYF. The DNA of the CDR3 is TGTGCCAGCAGACCTACAGCGGGGGGGCGAAAGACCCAGTACTTC. The V gene is TRBV28, the J gene TRBJ2-5; 10 bases agree with TRBD2. This CDR3 has 15 amino acids. The trim removed 6 bases at V and 6 bases at J, leaving 10 bases unmatched. Looked up from germline, CDR1 is MDHEN and CDR2 is SYDVKM.